The 9 T cell receptor beta chains below all came from one sample that was sequenced in a study of cytomegalovirus exposure and HLA in healthy donors. The PCR contained 60 Vbeta and 13 Jbeta primers. The repertoire was sequenced with immunoSEQ multiplex PCR; TCRdb's copy has only in-frame clones and lacks some. Among 85,000 to 110,000 clones listed, roughly 80% were seen once. The sample taken for sequencing was PBMCs. The source is a man in his fifties in good health and CMV-seropositive.

This clone was seen a few times. J is TRBJ1-3 and V is TRBV27; D not certain. The CDR3 sequence is 15 residues long. V was cut by 6 bases and J by 0 bases, with 12 bases left in between. Per germline, CDR1 MNHEY and CDR2 SMNVEV (reference sequence). The CDR3: CASRAGTLSGNTIYF. Written as DNA, the CDR3 is TGTGCCAGCAGGGCAGGAACACTCTCTGGAAACACCATATATTTT.

The chain recombines TRBV28 with TRBJ2-7; 9 bases fit TRBD2. The ends lost 2 bases at V and 2 bases at J; junction bases unmatched: 22. CDR3 length: 21 residues. Germline CDR1 is MDHEN and CDR2 is SYDVKM. The CDR3 DNA sequence: TGTGCCAGCAGTTTAGATTTAACCTCACCGGGCGGGAGGGCCTCGGCCTACGAGCAGTACTTC. As protein: CASSLDLTSPGGRASAYEQYF.

This chain uses TRBV28 with TRBJ2-5, with 8 nucleotides matching TRBD2. V trimming: 8 bases; J trimming: 10 bases; junction bases outside the gene matches: 12. This CDR3 region has 13 residues. Germline V CDR1 and CDR2: MDHEN, SYDVKM. The CDR3 region has the DNA TGTGCCAGCGACCGGGTCCCGGGAGGGGGCCAGTACTTC. Its protein product is CASDRVPGGGQYF.

The V call is TRBV6-1, the J call TRBJ1-5; tentative D call: TRBD1 (6 bases). Between the trimmed V and J ends, which lost 6 bases and 4 bases, there was a span of 19 bases. This CDR3 contains 16 residues. Germline V gives CDR1 MNHNS, CDR2 SASEGT. The CDR3 loop is CASREKTGTLNQPQHF. The CDR3 nucleotides read TGTGCCAGCAGGGAAAAAACCGGGACACTAAATCAGCCCCAGCATTTT.

The rearrangement uses TRBV11-2 and TRBJ2-7; D gene ambiguous. V lost 0 bases to trimming and J lost 4 bases, with 10 bases between them. CDR1 SGHAT and CDR2 FQNNGV come from the germline V gene. This CDR3 comprises 14 residues. CDR3 in amino acids: CASSLDNPGYEQYF. In DNA form, the CDR3 reads TGTGCCAGCAGCTTAGATAACCCGGGTTACGAGCAGTACTTC.

The V call is TRBV6-5, the J call TRBJ2-1; D possibly corresponds to TRBD2 (5 bases). The germline V gene encodes CDR1 MNHEY and CDR2 SVGAGI. The V end lost 3 bases, the J end lost 9 bases, and 15 bases lay between the germline ends. The CDR3 sequence is 14 residues long. CDR3: CASSYVRGSTEQFF. CDR3 nucleotide sequence: TGTGCCAGCAGTTATGTACGGGGTTCAACTGAGCAGTTCTTC.

V gene TRBV18 combines with J gene TRBJ1-1; possible D gene TRBD1, 5 bases. The CDR3 covers 13 residues. Germline assignment: CDR1 KGHSH and CDR2 LQKENI. V was cut by 0 bases and J by 8 bases, with 10 bases left in between. In nucleotides, the CDR3 is TGTGCCAGCTCACCACCCCAGGAGGGGGAAGCTTTCTTT. Translated, it gives CASSPPQEGEAFF. The whole variable domain, filled in from reference TRBV18 and TRBJ1-1, reads NAGVMQNPRHLVRRRGQEARLRCSPMKGHSHVYWYRQLPEEGLKFMVYLQKENIIDESGMPKERFSAEFPKEGPSILRIQQVVRGDSAAYFCASSPPQEGEAFFGQGTRLTVV.

The chain has TRBV5-1 and TRBJ2-7, with TRBD1 identical over 11 bases. There are 14 residues in the CDR3. Trimming took 5 bases from V and 3 from J; bases not matched to a gene: 4. Germline CDR1 SGHRS, CDR2 YFSETQ. CDR3 bases: TGCGCCAGCAGTCTGGGGACAGGGGGCTACGAGCAGTACTTC. It specifies CASSLGTGGYEQYF.

V gene TRBV28 combines with J gene TRBJ1-2; possibly TRBD1 for D (5 bases). V was cut by 6 bases and J by 7 bases, with 12 bases left in between. Germline V gene lookup returns CDR1 MDHEN and CDR2 SYDVKM. CDR3 length equals 12 residues. The CDR3 DNA reads as TGTGCCAGCAGGCTATTCGGGGGTGGCTACACCTTC. It encodes CASRLFGGGYTF.